Below, 9 T cell receptor beta chains from the same sample are listed, as sequenced in a study of cytotoxic CD8 clonotypes in ibrutinib-treated CLL. Only in-frame clones appear in the TCRdb table, and some are missing; sequencing was by immunoSEQ multiplex PCR. The sample lists 160,000 or so clones, 81% occurring once. Sequenced material: PBMCs, taken after 12 months of ibrutinib treatment. Every receptor here comes from a human donor with chronic lymphocytic leukemia.

The chain couples TRBV20-1 to TRBJ2-3, with D perhaps matching TRBD1 (5 bases). Germline CDR1 reads DFQATT; CDR2 reads SNEGSKA (reference sequence). The CDR3 is 11 residues long. CDR3 sequence: CRKGSTDTQYF. The DNA of the CDR3 is TGCAGAAAGGGGAGCACAGATACGCAGTATTTT.

The chain couples TRBV27 to TRBJ1-1; 12 nucleotides align to TRBD1. Germline V CDR1 and CDR2: MNHEY, SMNVEV (reference sequence). After removal of 4 bases from V and 3 bases from J, the junction contained 9 bases not matched to a gene. There are 17 residues in the CDR3. CDR3 in DNA: TGTGCCAGCAGTTGGGACAGGGGGCGGGTGAGGGACACTGAAGCTTTCTTT. Its protein is CASSWDRGRVRDTEAFF.

The chain recombines TRBV4-3 with TRBJ1-1, with 7 bases that match TRBD1. Losses at the gene ends were 0 bases for V and 3 bases for J; bases not matched to a gene: 7. The CDR3 covers 16 residues. Germline values: CDR1 LGHNA, CDR2 YSLEER. Here the CDR3 reads CASSQEGAGGDTEAFF. CDR3 nucleotides: TGCGCCAGCAGCCAAGAAGGGGCAGGGGGGGACACTGAAGCTTTCTTT.

The chain carries TRBV6-1 and TRBJ1-5, with D perhaps matching TRBD1 (6 bases). Per germline, CDR1 MNHNS and CDR2 SASEGT. The CDR3 has 17 residues. Trimming took off 2 bases at V and 0 bases at J, with 14 bases between the two ends. CDR3 region: CASSESSGQDSNQPQHF. The CDR3 nucleotides are TGTGCCAGCAGTGAATCCTCGGGACAAGATAGCAATCAGCCCCAGCATTTT.

DNA of the CDR3: TGCGCCAGCAGCTTGGGTAGGGGGCTCTTACAAGAGACCCAGTACTTC. Translating it yields CASSLGRGLLQETQYF. The chain links TRBV5-1 to TRBJ2-5; 7 bases agree with TRBD1. CDR1 is SGHRS, CDR2 YFSETQ, per germline. V lost 0 bases to trimming and J lost 2 bases; unmatched junction nucleotides: 7. The CDR3 runs 16 residues.

The chain couples TRBV7-9 to TRBJ1-3, with D maybe TRBD1 (5 bases). The germline CDR1 and CDR2 sequences are SEHNR and FQNEAQ (reference sequence). V lost 5 bases and J lost 1, with 21 bases in between. The CDR3 sequence is 18 residues long. This CDR3 is CASSRAVGTGSSGNTIYF. CDR3 coding DNA: TGTGCCAGCAGCAGGGCCGTGGGCACAGGTTCGTCTGGAAACACCATATATTTT.

This clone was found a few times. CDR3 sequence reads: CASSLDDRGLRYF. The CDR3 DNA sequence: TGTGCCAGCAGCTTAGATGACAGGGGATTACGGTACTTC. V is TRBV7-2 and J is TRBJ2-7, with 8 positions matching TRBD1. With V trimmed by 1 base and J by 12 bases, 8 bases remained unmatched. Germline V gene data show CDR1 as SGHTA and CDR2 as FQGNSA. The CDR3 has 13 residues.

The gene calls are TRBV7-8 and TRBJ2-3, with TRBD2 as a possible D gene (5 bases). The CDR3 covers 17 residues. Germline lookup yields CDR1 SGHVS and CDR2 FQNEAQ. V was trimmed by 4 bases and J by 0 bases, leaving 17 bases between them. CDR3 bases: TGTGCCAGCAGCTCGGGAACACACTTCTCTAGCACAGATACGCAGTATTTT. The encoded protein is CASSSGTHFSSTDTQYF. Full variable domain (remainder filled in from reference TRBV7-8 and TRBJ2-3): GAGVSQSPRYKVAKRGQDVALRCDPISGHVSLFWYQQALGQGPEFLTYFQNEAQLDKSGLPSDRFFAERPEGSVSTLKIQRTQQEDSAVYLCASSSGTHFSSTDTQYFGPGTRLTVL.

The rearrangement links TRBV28 to TRBJ2-1; tentatively, D is TRBD1 (7 bases). Trimming removed 6 bases at V and 10 bases at J, with 22 bases between. This CDR3 contains 15 residues. CDR1 MDHEN and CDR2 SYDVKM come from the germline V gene. In DNA form, the CDR3 reads TGTGCCAGCAGCACCCAGGAGGGGGCGCTCGGAGAGCAGTTCTTC. Encoded protein: CASSTQEGALGEQFF.